Here is one T cell receptor (beta chain) with its context. No antigen is known for it. These data originate in a study of T-cell memory formation after mild COVID-19. Whole-study findings and limits: The pre-infection memory compartment contained some responding clones, suggesting cross-reactive memory joined. CD4+ contracting clones lay mainly in CM and EM, CD8+ ones in EMRA.

TCRdb re-analysed the 5' RACE reads in MiXCR, keeping a single row per CDR3 protein. The sample contains about 310,000 distinct CDR3 sequences, more than 15% of which appear only once. The source of this sequence is a man aged 18 to 29 who had mild COVID-19 (a few samples of this study predate the infection). Cell type and time point are not known. The source material was PBMCs or a T cell subset sorted from them (not recorded which).

DNA for the CDR3: TGTGCCAGCAGCAAAACAGGGGGCAGGGGACCCGGGGAGCTGTTTTTT. Protein sequence: CASSKTGGRGPGELFF. The chain employs TRBV7-3 and TRBJ2-2; TRBD1 agrees at 9 bases. CDR1 SGHTA and CDR2 FQGTGA come from the germline V gene. There are 16 residues in the CDR3. The V segment lost 5 bases and the J segment 6 bases; nucleotides outside the gene matches: 10.